A selection of T cell receptor beta chains follows, all from one sample in a study of T cell changes during pregnancy in multiple sclerosis. Using immunoSEQ multiplex PCR, the repertoire was profiled, and TCRdb retains in-frame clones only, with some absent. The sample consists of 60,000 or so clones, around 89% of them appearing once. Sequenced here: peripheral blood, sampled in the first trimester of pregnancy. The receptors originated from a female donor with multiple sclerosis, enrolled in a pregnancy study. Both conserved end residues are part of each CDR3. The order of the fields is D gene, clone size, V gene, J gene, CDR3 protein, CDR3 DNA. D genes are given only for firm matches. Clone size is stated in some rows and not others, as once, few, many or a class when expanded.

NA	NA	TRBV5-1	TRBJ2-7	CASSLVGRGSYEQYF	TGCGCCAGCAGCTTGGTGGGCAGGGGATCGTACGAGCAGTACTTC
NA	once	TRBV6-5	TRBJ1-2	CASSYSFGKGGYTF	TGTGCCAGCAGTTACTCATTCGGGAAGGGTGGCTACACCTTC
NA	NA	TRBV11-2	TRBJ1-3	CASSHTGSGNTIYF	TGTGCCAGCAGCCATACAGGGAGCGGAAACACCATATATTTT
NA	NA	TRBV7-9	TRBJ1-3	CASSLRGGVTGSGNTIYF	TGTGCCAGCAGCTTACGCGGGGGGGTCACAGGGTCAGGAAACACCATATATTTT
TRBD2	NA	TRBV5-1	TRBJ2-1	CASSLDLAGDYNEQFF	TGCGCCAGCAGCTTGGACCTAGCGGGAGACTACAATGAGCAGTTCTTC
TRBD1	NA	TRBV14	TRBJ2-2	CASSDRGSFNTGELFF	TGTGCCAGCAGCGACAGGGGGAGCTTCAACACCGGGGAGCTGTTTTTT
NA	NA	TRBV7-9	TRBJ2-5	CASSQTIETQYF	TGTGCCAGCAGCCAAACTATAGAGACCCAGTACTTC
NA	NA	TRBV19	TRBJ2-2	CASSRGATNTGELFF	TGTGCCAGTAGTCGTGGGGCCACGAACACCGGGGAGCTGTTTTTT
TRBD1	NA	TRBV2	TRBJ1-5	CASSLGGIGQPQHF	TGTGCCAGCAGTCTAGGGGGCATAGGACAGCCCCAGCATTTT
TRBD1	NA	TRBV4-3	TRBJ2-7	CASSQRQGFGYEQYF	TGCGCCAGCAGCCAGAGACAGGGTTTTGGTTACGAGCAGTACTTC
TRBD1	NA	TRBV7-2	TRBJ2-7	CASSETQGAEFYEQYF	TGTGCCAGCAGCGAGACGCAGGGGGCGGAATTCTACGAGCAGTACTTC
NA	NA	TRBV27	TRBJ2-5	CASSWPGGTQYF	TGTGCCAGCAGTTGGCCGGGTGGGACCCAGTACTTC
NA	NA	TRBV30	TRBJ1-1	CAWGRQDTEAFF	TGTGCCTGGGGCCGACAGGACACTGAAGCTTTCTTT
NA	NA	TRBV7-2	TRBJ1-2	CASSPAGFHGYTF	TGTGCCAGCAGCCCAGCGGGTTTCCATGGCTACACCTTC
TRBD1	NA	TRBV5-1	TRBJ2-7	CASSLRPPGQGAEQYF	TGCGCCAGCAGCTTACGACCCCCGGGACAGGGGGCCGAGCAGTACTTC
TRBD2	NA	TRBV4-2	TRBJ2-5	CASSQERGNQETQYF	TGTGCCAGCAGCCAAGAGCGGGGGAACCAAGAGACCCAGTACTTC
TRBD1	NA	TRBV30	TRBJ2-7	CAWNGDRGQGALGEQYF	TGTGCCTGGAATGGGGACAGGGGGCAAGGGGCCTTGGGCGAGCAGTACTTC
NA	NA	TRBV9	TRBJ2-2	CASRAGDTGELFF	TGTGCCAGCCGGGCCGGGGACACCGGGGAGCTGTTTTTT
NA	NA	TRBV4-1	TRBJ1-2	CASSQDGAGLFHTF	TGCGCCAGCAGCCAAGATGGGGCAGGTCTTTTTCACACCTTC
NA	NA	TRBV6-1	TRBJ1-2	CASSEVDQGDYGYTF	TGTGCCAGCAGTGAAGTCGACCAGGGCGACTATGGCTACACCTTC
TRBD1	NA	TRBV19	TRBJ2-1	CASSSGTGRYNEQFF	TGTGCCAGTAGTTCCGGGACAGGGCGTTACAATGAGCAGTTCTTC
TRBD1	NA	TRBV30	TRBJ1-6	CAWSAGQGDSPLHF	TGTGCCTGGAGTGCGGGACAGGGCGATTCACCCCTCCACTTT
TRBD1	NA	TRBV4-3	TRBJ2-7	CASSPTRQGFSYEQYF	TGCGCCAGCAGCCCTACGCGACAGGGTTTCTCCTACGAGCAGTACTTC
NA	NA	TRBV11-2	TRBJ1-6	CASDDQAGSPLHF	TGTGCCAGCGACGATCAGGCGGGTTCACCCCTCCACTTT
TRBD2	NA	TRBV7-3	TRBJ2-2	CASSQAQRGDTGELFF	TGTGCCAGCAGCCAAGCCCAGCGGGGGGACACCGGGGAGCTGTTTTTT
NA	NA	TRBV7-7	TRBJ1-2	CARSTGGAYGYTF	TGTGCCCGTTCCACGGGGGGCGCTTATGGCTACACCTTC
NA	NA	TRBV30	TRBJ1-5	CAWSKRLSNQPQHF	TGTGCCTGGAGTAAGAGGCTCAGCAATCAGCCCCAGCATTTT
NA	NA	TRBV5-1	TRBJ2-3	CASSRGDTGTDTQYF	TGCGCCAGCAGCCGGGGGGACACAGGCACAGATACGCAGTATTTT
TRBD2	NA	TRBV5-4	TRBJ2-3	CASSLGLADTQYF	TGTGCCAGCAGCCTGGGACTAGCAGATACGCAGTATTTT
NA	NA	TRBV5-1	TRBJ1-1	CASSPNGGMDTEAFF	TGCGCCAGCAGCCCGAATGGGGGCATGGACACTGAAGCTTTCTTT
TRBD1	NA	TRBV5-1	TRBJ1-3	CASSLGDRAGNTIYF	TGCGCCAGCAGCTTGGGGGACAGGGCTGGAAACACCATATATTTT
NA	NA	TRBV6-5	TRBJ1-1	CASSYSGAGTEAFF	TGTGCCAGCAGTTACTCGGGGGCAGGCACTGAAGCTTTCTTT
NA	NA	TRBV29-1	TRBJ1-5	CSVGLSGNSNQPQHF	TGCAGCGTTGGGCTTAGCGGAAATAGCAATCAGCCCCAGCATTTT
NA	once	TRBV2	TRBJ1-1	CASRRGNTEAFF	TGTGCCAGCCGCAGAGGAAACACTGAAGCTTTCTTT
NA	NA	TRBV7-2	TRBJ2-3	CASSLASLDTQYF	TGTGCCAGCAGCTTGGCCTCGCTCGATACGCAGTATTTT
TRBD1	few	TRBV19	TRBJ1-2	CASRINTGGGYTF	TGTGCCAGTAGGATTAACACAGGGGGCGGCTACACCTTC
NA	NA	TRBV6-5	TRBJ1-3	CASSFGVLSGNTIYF	TGTGCCAGCAGTTTCGGGGTACTCTCTGGAAACACCATATATTTT
NA	NA	TRBV18	TRBJ1-1	CASSPNTVEMNTEAFF	TGTGCCAGCTCACCCAATACAGTGGAAATGAACACTGAAGCTTTCTTT
NA	few	TRBV27	TRBJ2-1	CASSSAGEQFF	TGTGCCAGCAGTTCTGCGGGTGAGCAGTTCTTC
NA	NA	TRBV6-1	TRBJ1-4	CASSDARGSNEKLFF	TGTGCCAGCAGTGATGCCCGGGGGTCTAATGAAAAACTGTTTTTT
NA	NA	TRBV5-1	TRBJ2-7	CASSPGQGSYEQYF	TGCGCCAGCAGCCCCGGCCAGGGGTCCTACGAGCAGTACTTC
NA	NA	TRBV13	TRBJ2-5	CASSVSGETQYF	TGTGCCAGCAGCGTTAGCGGAGAGACCCAGTACTTC
NA	NA	TRBV28	TRBJ2-1	CASSLGRNEQFF	TGTGCCAGCAGTTTGGGGCGAAATGAGCAGTTCTTC
TRBD1	NA	TRBV19	TRBJ1-2	CASTPGQDPYGYTF	TGTGCCAGTACCCCGGGACAGGACCCCTATGGCTACACCTTC
TRBD2	NA	TRBV11-1	TRBJ2-5	CASSRHRGSGVRVKTQYF	TGTGCCAGCAGCCGACATCGTGGTAGCGGGGTGAGGGTAAAGACCCAGTACTTC